Listed here are 2 T cell receptor beta chains from one sample, sequenced in a study of cytomegalovirus exposure and HLA in healthy donors. It was with 60 Vbeta and 13 Jbeta primers that the PCR ran. The protocol was immunoSEQ multiplex PCR, while the TCRdb copy is restricted to in-frame clones and leaves out a portion. The sample shows 100,000 or so clones, 79% of them seen only once. The sequencing input was PBMCs. All receptors derive from a female donor in good health and CMV-seropositive.

The chain combines TRBV18 with TRBJ1-3; D may be TRBD1 (5 bases). Trimming took off 2 bases at V and 0 bases at J, with 11 bases between the two ends. Germline V gene sequence: CDR1 KGHSH, CDR2 LQKENI. The CDR3 totals 16 residues. The CDR3 DNA sequence: TGTGCCAGCTCACCAGCCCCAGGGTACTCTGGAAACACCATATATTTT. Translated: CASSPAPGYSGNTIYF. Variable domain in full (rest from reference TRBV18 and TRBJ1-3): NAGVMQNPRHLVRRRGQEARLRCSPMKGHSHVYWYRQLPEEGLKFMVYLQKENIIDESGMPKERFSAEFPKEGPSILRIQQVVRGDSAAYFCASSPAPGYSGNTIYFGEGSWLTVV.

The chain joins TRBV19 to TRBJ2-3, with TRBD2 identical over 10 bases. The CDR3 loop spans 16 amino acids. The J segment lost 5 bases and the V segment lost 7 bases, leaving 12 bases of the junction unmatched. Germline V gene lookup returns CDR1 LNHDA and CDR2 SQIVND (reference sequence). The DNA of the CDR3 is TGTGCCAGTATCCCCGGAACCAGCGGGGGGGGAGATACGCAGTATTTT. It specifies CASIPGTSGGGDTQYF.